Shown below are 17 T cell receptor beta chains from a single sample sequenced in a study of shared clonotypes between healthy human individuals. The assay was immunoSEQ multiplex PCR, and TCRdb's table has in-frame clones only and misses some. The table has 800,000 or so clones, approximately 97% seen once. Selected positively for CCR7 and CD45RO-negative, naive CD8 cells excluded terminally differentiated effector memory CD45RA+ cells. The specimen sequenced was naive CD8+ T cells sorted from blood. The source is a man aged 25-40 years in good health.

The chain carries TRBV27 and TRBJ2-7; D assignment may be TRBD1 or TRBD2 (5 bases each). The CDR3 spans 15 residues. The V gene's germline CDR1 is MNHEY and CDR2 SMNVEV (reference sequence). V was cut by 5 bases and J by 1 base, with 15 bases left in between. The CDR3 DNA sequence: TGTGCCAGCAGTACCGGGGCAGGGTCTTCCTACGAGCAGTACTTC. Amino acids: CASSTGAGSSYEQYF.

V usage is TRBV27 and J usage is TRBJ2-1, with D perhaps given as TRBD1 or TRBD2 (7 bases each). Germline V lookup: CDR1 MNHEY, CDR2 SMNVEV (reference sequence). This CDR3 has 15 amino acids. V dropped 7 bases and J dropped 4 bases, with 17 bases sitting between them. CDR3 region: CASTPGGQMYNEQFF. DNA of the CDR3: TGTGCCAGCACCCCGGGGGGACAGATGTACAATGAGCAGTTCTTC.

The chain recombines TRBV7-9 with TRBJ1-1; D gene unclear. V was pared by 6 bases and J by 7 bases, with 12 bases between. Germline V CDR1 and CDR2: SEHNR, FQNEAQ (reference sequence). The length of the CDR3 is 12 residues. The DNA for the CDR3 is TGTGCCAGCAGTTACGACAACTATGAAGCTTTCTTT. It specifies CASSYDNYEAFF.

The chain employs TRBV7-8 and TRBJ2-7, with D perhaps matching TRBD2 (6 bases). CDR1 SGHVS and CDR2 FQNEAQ come from the germline V gene. The length of the CDR3 is 15 residues. Deletions cut 4 bases from V and 4 bases from J, with 17 bases between. CDR3 in amino acids: CASSSGLALSYEQYF. The CDR3 nucleotides are TGTGCCAGCAGCTCGGGACTGGCGCTCTCTTACGAGCAGTACTTC.

V gene TRBV28 combines with J gene TRBJ2-2; TRBD1 agrees at 11 bases. The germline CDR1 and CDR2 sequences are MDHEN and SYDVKM. V gave up 6 bases and J gave up 3 bases; unmatched junction bases: 6. This CDR3 spans 16 amino acids. This CDR3 reads CASSPGQGVDTGELFF. The CDR3 bases are TGTGCCAGCAGCCCGGGACAGGGGGTCGACACCGGGGAGCTGTTTTTT.

The chain is built from TRBV1 and TRBJ2-3; the DNA was not used to check the table's D call, TRBD2. TRBV1 is a listed pseudogene. The CDR3 sequence is 16 residues long. The CDR3 nucleotides read TGCACCAGCAGCCAAACTCAAGCGGGAGTGGCAGATACGCAGTATTTT. Its protein product is CTSSQTQAGVADTQYF.

The chain employs TRBV7-9 and TRBJ2-2; the D is unclear. The CDR3 loop spans 16 amino acids. Germline V CDR1 and CDR2: SEHNR, FQNEAQ (reference sequence). Trimming shortened V by 3 bases and J by 5 bases, and 16 bases separated the two germline ends. CDR3 protein: CASSFSSTLTTGELFF. The CDR3, as DNA: TGTGCCAGCAGCTTTAGCTCAACCCTTACAACCGGGGAGCTGTTTTTT.

V usage is TRBV10-3 and J usage is TRBJ2-3, with TRBD2 matching over 7 bases. V was pared by 10 bases and J by 1 base, with 8 bases of the junction left unmatched. This CDR3 has 14 amino acids. The germline V gene has CDR1 ENHRY and CDR2 SYGVKD. CDR3 nucleotides: TGTGCCACCGGACTAGGCCCCCGCACAGATACGCAGTATTTT. It encodes CATGLGPRTDTQYF.

The chain employs TRBV5-4 and TRBJ2-7, with TRBD2 as a possible D gene (5 bases). Trimming stripped 5 bases from V and 7 bases from J, with 22 bases between. This CDR3 spans 15 amino acids. Germline assignment: CDR1 SGHNT and CDR2 YYREEE (reference sequence). CDR3 sequence: CASSYQGGHLTEQYF. The CDR3 bases are TGTGCCAGCAGTTACCAAGGCGGGCACCTTACGGAGCAGTACTTC.

The genes are TRBV2 and TRBJ2-7; TRBD1 aligns across 9 bases. The CDR3 contains 14 residues. After removal of 6 bases from V and 0 bases from J, the junction contained 3 bases not matched to a gene. Germline V gene lookup returns CDR1 SNHLY and CDR2 FYNNEI. The CDR3 spells CASRGQGGSYEQYF. The CDR3 coding sequence is TGTGCCAGCAGGGGACAGGGAGGCTCCTACGAGCAGTACTTC.

This clone is a singleton in its sample. The chain combines TRBV7-9 with TRBJ2-1; 7 nucleotides align to TRBD1. The CDR3 is 15 residues long. Germline CDR1 and CDR2: SEHNR and FQNEAQ (reference sequence). Trimming took 5 bases from V and 2 from J; bases not matched to a gene: 6. The CDR3 nucleotides read TGTGCCAGCAGCCTAATGACAGGGCCCTACAATGAGCAGTTCTTC. This sequence encodes CASSLMTGPYNEQFF.

This chain links TRBV27 with TRBJ2-7, with D tentatively TRBD1 or TRBD2 (5 bases each). This CDR3 is built from 15 residues. Germline values: CDR1 MNHEY, CDR2 SMNVEV (reference sequence). V lost 6 bases to trimming and J lost 2 bases, with 17 bases between them. This chain's CDR3 is CASRIGAGQPYEQYF. Here the CDR3 DNA reads TGTGCCAGCAGAATAGGGGCGGGCCAGCCCTACGAGCAGTACTTC.

V and J are TRBV6-6 and TRBJ1-1; the match to TRBD1 covers 7 bases. The CDR3 covers 13 residues. In germline, CDR1 is MNHNY, CDR2 SVGAGI (reference sequence). V lost 10 bases, J lost 0 bases, and 5 bases stayed unmatched. The CDR3 DNA reads TGTGCCATCTCGACAGGGTTGAACACTGAAGCTTTCTTT. This codes for CAISTGLNTEAFF.

The J gene is TRBJ2-1, the V gene TRBV12-5; TRBD1 or TRBD2 may be the D gene (5 bases each). The germline CDR1 and CDR2 sequences are LGHNT and FRNRAP. V lost 2 bases and J lost 8, with 13 bases in between. The length of the CDR3 is 14 residues. The CDR3 nucleotides read TGTGCTAGTGGTTTGCGGGGCCTTGAGGATGAGCAGTTCTTC. Translated, it gives CASGLRGLEDEQFF.

This chain joins TRBV6-4 and TRBJ2-7, with 7 bases fitting TRBD1. Per the germline V gene, CDR1 is MRHNA and CDR2 is SNTAGT. The ends lost 5 bases at V and 3 bases at J; junction bases unmatched: 7. The CDR3 has 14 amino acids. CDR3: CASSYPGQRYEQYF. The CDR3 DNA reads as TGTGCCAGCAGTTATCCGGGACAGCGCTACGAGCAGTACTTC.

The gene calls are TRBV6-1 and TRBJ2-3, with 7 positions matching TRBD1. CDR1 and CDR2 from the germline V gene are MNHNS and SASEGT. Trimming at V came to 8 bases and at J to 2 bases, leaving 4 bases not matched to a gene. This CDR3 is 13 amino acids long. CDR3 sequence: CASQGVVTDTQYF. CDR3 DNA: TGTGCCAGCCAGGGGGTAGTCACAGATACGCAGTATTTT.

The genes are TRBV7-6 and TRBJ2-1; D might be TRBD2 (5 bases). CDR1 is SGHVS, CDR2 FNYEAQ, per germline. V lost 5 bases, J lost 8 bases, and 28 bases lay in between. The CDR3 length is 18 residues. The CDR3 spells CASSTRTLTTEVLDEQFF. For the CDR3, the DNA is TGTGCCAGCAGCACCCGCACCCTCACGACGGAGGTACTTGATGAGCAGTTCTTC.